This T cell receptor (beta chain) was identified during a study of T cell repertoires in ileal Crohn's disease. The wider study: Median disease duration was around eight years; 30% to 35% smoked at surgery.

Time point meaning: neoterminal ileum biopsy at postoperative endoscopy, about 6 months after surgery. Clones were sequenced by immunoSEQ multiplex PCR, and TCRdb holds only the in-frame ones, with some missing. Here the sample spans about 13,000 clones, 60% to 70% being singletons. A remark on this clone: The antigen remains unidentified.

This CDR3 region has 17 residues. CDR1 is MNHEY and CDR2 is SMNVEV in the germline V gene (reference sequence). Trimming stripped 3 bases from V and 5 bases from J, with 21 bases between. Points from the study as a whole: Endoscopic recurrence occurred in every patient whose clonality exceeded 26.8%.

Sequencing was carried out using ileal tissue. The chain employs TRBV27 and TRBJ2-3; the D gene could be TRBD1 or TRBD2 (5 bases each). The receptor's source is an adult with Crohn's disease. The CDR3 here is CASSFLPWGRGGDTQYF. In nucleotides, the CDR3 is TGTGCCAGCAGTTTCCTGCCCTGGGGACGGGGCGGAGATACGCAGTATTTT.